The following is a T cell receptor beta chain sequence with its context. The antigen is undetermined. Trimming cost V 5 bases and J 4 bases, with 14 bases left between them. The germline V gene encodes CDR1 PRHDT and CDR2 FYEKMQ (reference sequence). This CDR3 has 14 residues. Sequenced by immunoSEQ multiplex PCR; TCRdb stores in-frame clones only, minus some. Of 50,000 to 75,000 clones listed, approximately 84% are singletons. This record comes from a study of lymphopenia after photon versus proton radiotherapy. Study-wide findings and caveats: A bigger post-nadir fall in TCR diversity correlated inversely with survival time in deceased patients.

The sample here was peripheral blood, taken from a patient treated with photon-based radiotherapy. The V gene is TRBV13, the J gene TRBJ1-2; D ambiguous. This clonotype was sampled from a man aged 35 to 55 with gastric cancer. CDR3 bases: TGTGCCAGCAGCGCCAAGACTGGTCCCTATGGCTACACCTTC. This sequence encodes CASSAKTGPYGYTF.